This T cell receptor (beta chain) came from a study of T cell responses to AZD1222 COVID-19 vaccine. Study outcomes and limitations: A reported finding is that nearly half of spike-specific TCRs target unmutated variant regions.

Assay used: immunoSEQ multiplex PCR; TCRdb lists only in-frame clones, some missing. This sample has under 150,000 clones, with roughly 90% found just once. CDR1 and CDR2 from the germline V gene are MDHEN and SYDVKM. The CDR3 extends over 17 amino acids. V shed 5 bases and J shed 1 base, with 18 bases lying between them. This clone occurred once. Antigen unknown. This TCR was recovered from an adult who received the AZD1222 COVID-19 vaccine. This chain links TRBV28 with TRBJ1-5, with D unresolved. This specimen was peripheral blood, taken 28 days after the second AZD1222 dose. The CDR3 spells CASSPGAWSLSNQPQHF. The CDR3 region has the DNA TGTGCCAGCAGTCCGGGCGCTTGGTCACTAAGCAATCAGCCCCAGCATTTT.